Listed below are T cell receptor beta chains from one sample, sequenced in a study of blood T cell repertoires in COVID-19. Generated by immunoSEQ multiplex PCR, the TCRdb table keeps only in-frame clones and is missing some. The sample contains a few hundred thousand clones, more than 90% of which appear only once. Sequenced: peripheral blood. Source of these receptors: a person aged 18-29 years with COVID-19, enrolled during active disease. Both conserved end residues are part of each CDR3. A D gene is named only where the DNA matches it firmly. Clone size, where shown, is once, few, many, or a class for clones that have expanded.

CASSPQGGTEAFF	TGTGCCAGCTCACCACAGGGGGGGACTGAAGCTTTCTTT	TRBV18	-	TRBJ1-1	13	-
CASSEARGGLSGSNQPQHF	TGTGCCAGCAGTGAAGCCCGAGGAGGGTTATCAGGGAGCAATCAGCCCCAGCATTTT	TRBV2	few	TRBJ1-5	19	-
CASSESDSQAFF	TGTGCCAGCAGTGAGTCGGACAGCCAAGCTTTCTTT	TRBV12-3/TRBV12-4	few	TRBJ1-1	12	-
CASSWDSSYEQYF	TGTGCCAGCAGCTGGGACTCAAGCTACGAGCAGTACTTC	TRBV12-3/TRBV12-4	few	TRBJ2-7	13	-
CSAQEVTEAFF	TGCAGTGCCCAGGAGGTCACTGAAGCTTTCTTT	TRBV20-1	once	TRBJ1-1	11	-
CASSLLERQGVGYTF	TGTGCCAGCAGTTTATTAGAGAGGCAGGGGGTAGGCTACACCTTC	TRBV28	-	TRBJ1-2	15	TRBD1
CASAPIGQGEKLFF	TGTGCCAGCGCCCCAATAGGACAGGGGGAAAAACTGTTTTTT	TRBV27	-	TRBJ1-4	14	TRBD1
CSAIFSTQYF	TGCAGTGCTATCTTCTCGACGCAGTATTTT	TRBV20-1	-	TRBJ2-3	10	-
CASSQGTGYGYTF	TGTGCCAGCAGTCAGGGTACAGGCTATGGCTACACCTTC	TRBV14	few	TRBJ1-2	13	-
CATSEYHGDTEAFF	TGTGCCACCAGTGAATATCACGGGGACACTGAAGCTTTCTTT	TRBV24-1	-	TRBJ1-1	14	-
CASSPTVNSPLHF	TGTGCCAGCAGTCCGACAGTTAATTCACCCCTCCACTTT	TRBV6-5	-	TRBJ1-6	13	-
CASSIEVGGSNYGYTF	TGTGCCAGTAGTATAGAGGTCGGCGGATCTAACTATGGCTACACCTTC	TRBV19	once	TRBJ1-2	16	-
CASSLVGREAYNEQFF	TGCGCCAGCAGCTTGGTCGGGCGGGAGGCTTACAATGAGCAGTTCTTC	TRBV5-1	-	TRBJ2-1	16	TRBD2
CASSQDLARGEETQYF	TGTGCCAGCAGCCAAGATCTGGCCAGGGGTGAGGAGACCCAGTACTTC	TRBV4-2	-	TRBJ2-5	16	-
CASSWDRGTDTQYF	TGTGCCAGCAGCTGGGACAGGGGCACAGATACGCAGTATTTT	TRBV27	-	TRBJ2-3	14	TRBD1
CASSNAGGDTGELFF	TGTGCCAGCAGTAACGCGGGAGGAGACACCGGGGAGCTGTTTTTT	TRBV6-4	-	TRBJ2-2	15	TRBD2
CSVRAGTSGADTQYF	TGCAGCGTTCGTGCCGGGACTAGCGGGGCAGATACGCAGTATTTT	TRBV29-1	-	TRBJ2-3	15	TRBD2
CASRPPGLVSSTDTQYF	TGTGCCAGCAGACCACCGGGACTAGTTAGTAGCACAGATACGCAGTATTTT	TRBV28	-	TRBJ2-3	17	TRBD2
CASSPQVSNQPQHF	TGCGCCAGCAGCCCCCAGGTGAGCAATCAGCCCCAGCATTTT	TRBV4-1	-	TRBJ1-5	14	-
CASSSDTISYNEQFF	TGTGCCAGCAGTTCCGACACCATCTCCTACAATGAGCAGTTCTTC	TRBV6-2/TRBV6-3	-	TRBJ2-1	15	-
CASSRGWTGNSPLHF	TGTGCCAGCAGCCGTGGTTGGACAGGGAATTCACCCCTCCACTTT	TRBV14	-	TRBJ1-6	15	TRBD1
CASSPPLLNEQFF	TGTGCCAGCTCACCACCGTTGCTAAATGAGCAGTTCTTC	TRBV18	-	TRBJ2-1	13	-
CASSLERSLNEQFF	TGTGCCAGCAGCTTAGAGCGGAGTCTGAATGAGCAGTTCTTC	TRBV7-9	-	TRBJ2-1	14	-
CASSESTGYHNSPLHF	TGCGCCAGCAGTGAGTCAACAGGGTACCATAATTCACCCCTCCACTTT	TRBV10-1	-	TRBJ1-6	16	-
CASSLGSSNSPLHF	TGTGCCAGCAGCTTAGGGAGCTCAAATTCACCCCTCCACTTT	TRBV7-2	-	TRBJ1-6	14	-
CASSTRTSNPNEQFF	TGTGCCAGCAGCACCCGGACTTCTAACCCCAATGAGCAGTTCTTC	TRBV4-2	-	TRBJ2-1	15	-
CASSNDSPGTQYF	TGTGCCAGTAGTAACGACAGCCCCGGGACCCAGTACTTC	TRBV19	-	TRBJ2-5	13	-
CASSEGGSIDEQFF	TGTGCCAGCAGTGAAGGCGGGAGTATAGATGAGCAGTTCTTC	TRBV6-4	-	TRBJ2-1	14	TRBD2
CSVGDSNTGELFF	TGCAGCGTTGGGGACTCCAACACCGGGGAGCTGTTTTTT	TRBV29-1	-	TRBJ2-2	13	-
CASSLGTNNYGYTF	TGCGCCAGCAGCTTGGGGACAAATAACTATGGCTACACCTTC	TRBV5-1	-	TRBJ1-2	14	-
CASSPMGVGNEQFF	TGTGCCAGTAGCCCAATGGGAGTCGGCAATGAGCAGTTCTTC	TRBV19	-	TRBJ2-1	14	-
CASSELAGGNTEAFF	TGTGCCAGCAGTGAATTGGCAGGGGGGAACACTGAAGCTTTCTTT	TRBV2	-	TRBJ1-1	15	TRBD1
CASSGGPGTSEHNEQFF	TGCGCCAGCAGCGGGGGCCCCGGGACTAGCGAGCACAATGAGCAGTTCTTC	TRBV5-1	-	TRBJ2-1	17	TRBD2
CAIRRTGQETQYF	TGTGCCATCAGGCGAACAGGGCAAGAGACCCAGTACTTC	TRBV10-3	-	TRBJ2-5	13	-
CASRGGGLGAFF	TGTGCCAGCAGGGGAGGTGGGCTCGGGGCTTTCTTT	TRBV27	-	TRBJ1-1	12	-
CASSQEAGTGVGNTIYF	TGTGCCAGCAGCCAAGAAGCCGGGACAGGGGTAGGAAACACCATATATTTT	TRBV4-2	-	TRBJ1-3	17	TRBD1
CASSQVGPSGSPYEQYF	TGCGCCAGCAGCCAAGTCGGTCCTAGCGGGAGCCCCTACGAGCAGTACTTC	TRBV4-1	-	TRBJ2-7	17	TRBD2
CASSYWGGNEQYF	TGTGCCAGCAGTTACTGGGGAGGGAACGAGCAGTACTTC	TRBV6-5	-	TRBJ2-7	13	TRBD2
CASSYEGGTEAFF	TGTGCCAGCAGTTACGAGGGAGGCACTGAAGCTTTCTTT	TRBV6-5	once	TRBJ1-1	13	-
CASTPDGIEAFF	TGTGCCAGTACCCCTGACGGGATTGAAGCTTTCTTT	TRBV19	-	TRBJ1-1	12	-